Listed below are T cell receptor beta chains from one sample, sequenced in a study of spatial heterogeneity in lung cancer. TCRdb independently ran MiXCR on the 5' RACE reads; one entry per CDR3 protein. The sample has approximately 41,000 distinct CDR3 sequences, roughly a tenth seen once. The specimen was PBMCs, collected at follow-up. The receptor source for this set is a female donor with early-stage non-small cell lung cancer. CDR3s include the opening cysteine and the closing phenylalanine or tryptophan. D genes are given only for firm matches. Part of the rows lack a size; the others show once, few, many or a class for expanded clones.

j_call: TRBJ1-4
clone_size: many
d_call: TRBD1
v_call: TRBV7-9
cdr3_nt: TGTGCCAGCAGCTTTGACAGGGGGATTAATGAAAAACTGTTTTTT
cdr3_aa: CASSFDRGINEKLFF

j_call: TRBJ2-7
clone_size: .
d_call: .
v_call: TRBV18
cdr3_nt: TGTGCCAGCTCACCACCGGCAGGGTCCTACGAGCAGTACTTC
cdr3_aa: CASSPPAGSYEQYF

j_call: TRBJ2-1
clone_size: .
d_call: .
v_call: TRBV5-1
cdr3_nt: TGCGCCAGCAGCTTGGACAGCTACAATGAGCAGTTCTTC
cdr3_aa: CASSLDSYNEQFF

j_call: TRBJ1-5
clone_size: few
d_call: .
v_call: TRBV10-3
cdr3_nt: TGTGCCATCAGTGGTACCGACAGTTATAGCAATCAGCCCCAGCATTTT
cdr3_aa: CAISGTDSYSNQPQHF

j_call: TRBJ1-3
clone_size: .
d_call: .
v_call: TRBV5-8
cdr3_nt: TGTGCCAGCAGCGTGGGGACTTTCCGCTCTGGAAACACCATATATTTT
cdr3_aa: CASSVGTFRSGNTIYF

j_call: TRBJ2-7
clone_size: .
d_call: TRBD1
v_call: TRBV19
cdr3_nt: TGTGCCAGTAGTCGGGACAGGGACTCCTACGAGCAGTACTTC
cdr3_aa: CASSRDRDSYEQYF

j_call: TRBJ1-1
clone_size: many
d_call: TRBD1
v_call: TRBV20-1
cdr3_nt: TGCAGTGCGACGGGACAGGGGGACACTGAAGCTTTCTTT
cdr3_aa: CSATGQGDTEAFF

j_call: TRBJ2-2
clone_size: .
d_call: .
v_call: TRBV7-3
cdr3_nt: TGTGCCAGCAGCGCAGCAAGTACCGGGGAGCTGTTTTTT
cdr3_aa: CASSAASTGELFF

j_call: TRBJ2-1
clone_size: .
d_call: .
v_call: TRBV12-5
cdr3_nt: TGTGCTAGTGGTTTTGGCCTTGCCGGCAATGAGCAGTTCTTC
cdr3_aa: CASGFGLAGNEQFF

j_call: TRBJ1-4
clone_size: few
d_call: .
v_call: TRBV9
cdr3_nt: TGTGCCAGCAGCGTCGAGATGTGGGCGGTCGATGAAAAACTGTTTTTT
cdr3_aa: CASSVEMWAVDEKLFF

j_call: TRBJ2-3
clone_size: few
d_call: TRBD1
v_call: TRBV18
cdr3_nt: TGTGCCAGCTCACCACTCCCCGGGACAGGGGGCGCAGATACGCAGTATTTT
cdr3_aa: CASSPLPGTGGADTQYF

j_call: TRBJ2-5
clone_size: many
d_call: .
v_call: TRBV12-3/TRBV12-4
cdr3_nt: TGTGCCAGCAGTTTTAGAACCGGGACATCTCAAGAGACCCAGTACTTC
cdr3_aa: CASSFRTGTSQETQYF

j_call: TRBJ1-4
clone_size: .
d_call: .
v_call: TRBV5-1
cdr3_nt: TGCGCCAGCAAGGAGGGACCAACTAATGAAAAACTGTTTTTT
cdr3_aa: CASKEGPTNEKLFF

j_call: TRBJ1-3
clone_size: few
d_call: TRBD1
v_call: TRBV2
cdr3_nt: TGTGCCAGCAGTGAACCCGACAGGGGAAAGGGAAACACCATATATTTT
cdr3_aa: CASSEPDRGKGNTIYF

j_call: TRBJ2-5
clone_size: .
d_call: TRBD1
v_call: TRBV20-1
cdr3_nt: TGCAGTGCCGTACACCAACAGGGGGGAAAGACCCAGTACTTC
cdr3_aa: CSAVHQQGGKTQYF

j_call: TRBJ2-5
clone_size: few
d_call: .
v_call: TRBV20-1
cdr3_nt: TGCAGTGCTAGAACAGGCCGAAAGCAGTACTTC
cdr3_aa: CSARTGRKQYF

j_call: TRBJ2-3
clone_size: many
d_call: .
v_call: TRBV29-1
cdr3_nt: TGCAGCGTTGAGGGTACAAGCACAGATACGCAGTATTTT
cdr3_aa: CSVEGTSTDTQYF

j_call: TRBJ1-1
clone_size: few
d_call: .
v_call: TRBV7-2
cdr3_nt: TGTGCCAGCAGCTTTACAGGGAAGGGTGAAGCTTTCTTT
cdr3_aa: CASSFTGKGEAFF

j_call: TRBJ1-5
clone_size: many
d_call: TRBD1
v_call: TRBV9
cdr3_nt: TGTGCCAGCAGCGTAGGGGAGGGGGCCCAGCCCCAGCATTTT
cdr3_aa: CASSVGEGAQPQHF

j_call: TRBJ1-1
clone_size: many
d_call: .
v_call: TRBV7-9
cdr3_nt: TGTGCCAGCAGTTATAGGCAGGGGAACACTGAAGCTTTCTTT
cdr3_aa: CASSYRQGNTEAFF

j_call: TRBJ1-6
clone_size: many
d_call: TRBD1
v_call: TRBV4-2
cdr3_nt: TGTGCCAGCAGCCAAGATCGGACAGGGTATTCACCCCTCCACTTT
cdr3_aa: CASSQDRTGYSPLHF

j_call: TRBJ2-1
clone_size: many
d_call: .
v_call: TRBV12-3/TRBV12-4
cdr3_nt: TGTGCCAGCACCAAAAACGGGCTAGCAACCAATGAGCAGTTCTTC
cdr3_aa: CASTKNGLATNEQFF

j_call: TRBJ2-5
clone_size: few
d_call: .
v_call: TRBV7-2
cdr3_nt: TGTGCCAGCACCCCCGGGCCAGCTTTCCAAGAGACCCAGTACTTC
cdr3_aa: CASTPGPAFQETQYF

j_call: TRBJ2-3
clone_size: many
d_call: .
v_call: TRBV20-1
cdr3_nt: TGCAGTGTCCCTTTCGGGTTCACAGATACGCAGTATTTT
cdr3_aa: CSVPFGFTDTQYF

j_call: TRBJ2-1
clone_size: .
d_call: .
v_call: TRBV6-5
cdr3_nt: TGTGCCAGCAGCCGACGGGGCAGTTACAATGAGCAGTTCTTC
cdr3_aa: CASSRRGSYNEQFF

j_call: TRBJ2-7
clone_size: many
d_call: TRBD2
v_call: TRBV28
cdr3_nt: TGTGCCAGCAGTCGGGGCGGGGGAAGCTCCTACGAGCAGTACTTC
cdr3_aa: CASSRGGGSSYEQYF

j_call: TRBJ2-2
clone_size: few
d_call: .
v_call: TRBV20-1
cdr3_nt: TGCAGTGCTAGAAGAGGGGCCGGGGAGCTGTTTTTT
cdr3_aa: CSARRGAGELFF

j_call: TRBJ1-1
clone_size: many
d_call: .
v_call: TRBV2
cdr3_nt: TGTGCCAGCAGTGAATTTGTTGGGAACACTGAAGCTTTCTTT
cdr3_aa: CASSEFVGNTEAFF